Below are 30 T cell receptor beta chains sequenced from a single sample in a study of early T cells in non-severe SARS-CoV-2 infection. TCRdb passed the 5' RACE reads through MiXCR, listing each CDR3 protein once. The sample lists more than 50,000 distinct CDR3 sequences, about 9.3% seen once, with 4% to 4.5% in the top ten. The sequenced sample consisted of whole blood. These receptors all stem from an adult who was a healthcare worker with PCR-confirmed SARS-CoV-2 infection or an uninfected control (not recorded which).

The CDR3 is CASSFSYEQYF. CDR3 nucleotides: TGTGCCAGCAGCTTCTCCTACGAGCAGTACTTC. The chain is built from TRBV11-2 and TRBJ2-7; D unclear. The CDR3 has 11 amino acids. V lost 3 bases to trimming and J lost 0 bases, with 0 bases between them. The germline V gene has CDR1 SGHAT and CDR2 FQNNGV.

This clonotype was seen repeatedly, ten times or more. This chain uses TRBV7-2 with TRBJ2-1; TRBD2 aligns across 8 bases. CDR1 and CDR2 (germline): SGHTA, FQGNSA. CDR3 size: 16 residues. Trimming cost V 3 bases and J 7 bases; bases outside gene matches: 11. CDR3 residues: CASSFRTSPKTNEQFF. In DNA form, the CDR3 reads TGTGCCAGCAGCTTTCGGACTAGCCCTAAAACAAATGAGCAGTTCTTC.

The sample holds many counts of this clonotype. The chain carries TRBV6-6 and TRBJ1-5, with no clear D. The CDR3 length is 13 residues. Germline V lookup: CDR1 MNHNY, CDR2 SVGAGI (reference sequence). The V and J ends lost 4 bases and 3 bases respectively, with 7 bases between them. The CDR3 coding sequence is TGTGCCAGCAGTTCTCACTACAATCAGCCCCAGCATTTT. Protein: CASSSHYNQPQHF.

The chain links TRBV6-1 to TRBJ1-2; the D is unclear. Trimming shortened V by 5 bases and J by 2 bases, and 3 bases separated the two germline ends. The CDR3 consists of 11 residues. The V gene's germline CDR1 is MNHNS and CDR2 SASEGT. The CDR3 protein is CASSLNYGYTF. As DNA, the CDR3 is TGTGCCAGCAGTCTGAACTATGGCTACACCTTC.

About this clonotype itself: A read error is possible here, since a much larger clone lies one base away. This chain links TRBV19 with TRBJ1-6; D remains unclear. Trimming took 5 bases from V and 8 from J, leaving 10 bases between them. Germline CDR1 reads LNHDA; CDR2 reads SQIVND (reference sequence). There are 13 residues in the CDR3. In DNA, the CDR3 is TGTGCCAGTAGTGCGAATCCGGATTCACCCCTCCACTTT. It is translated as CASSANPDSPLHF.

This clonotype showed up many times. The rearrangement links TRBV9 to TRBJ1-4; a possible D gene is TRBD1 (6 bases). This CDR3 comprises 13 residues. Germline V lookup: CDR1 SGDLS, CDR2 YYNGEE. V was clipped by 2 bases and J by 7 bases, with 9 bases between them. CDR3 amino acids: CASSVRGGEKLFF. CDR3 nucleotide sequence: TGTGCCAGCAGCGTCAGGGGTGGTGAAAAACTGTTTTTT.

This clonotype occurred many times. V gene TRBV7-2 combines with J gene TRBJ1-2; TRBD1 is a possible D gene (6 bases). The germline CDR1 and CDR2 sequences are SGHTA and FQGNSA. This CDR3 is 13 amino acids long. Trimming pared 3 bases from V and 8 bases from J, leaving 13 bases between. The CDR3 coding sequence is TGTGCCAGCAGCTTCCCACAGGGACGCGGCTACACCTTC. Its protein product is CASSFPQGRGYTF.

This chain uses TRBV6-1 with TRBJ1-5; no clear D gene. V was cut by 7 bases and J by 5 bases, with 15 bases left in between. Germline V gene sequence: CDR1 MNHNS, CDR2 SASEGT. This CDR3 spans 14 amino acids. CDR3: CASNLEGSYQPQHF. The CDR3, as DNA: TGTGCCAGCAACCTTGAGGGCTCCTATCAGCCCCAGCATTTT.

J is TRBJ1-2 and V is TRBV5-1; D is perhaps TRBD1 (6 bases). The germline V and J ends were trimmed by 1 base and 7 bases, with 14 bases remaining between them. There are 14 residues in the CDR3. Germline-derived CDR1 and CDR2 are SGHRS and YFSETQ. The CDR3 DNA is TGCGCCAGCAGCTTGTGGGGGCAGGGTAGTGGCTACACCTTC. The encoded protein is CASSLWGQGSGYTF.

This clonotype was picked up a small number of times. This sequence joins TRBV5-1 and TRBJ2-1; tentative D call: TRBD2 (6 bases). The CDR3 sequence is 14 residues long. The V and J ends lost 1 base and 8 bases respectively, with 13 bases between them. From germline, CDR1 is SGHRS and CDR2 YFSETQ. For the CDR3, the DNA is TGCGCCAGCAGCTTGTGGAGGGCAGTGGATGAGCAGTTCTTC. This translates into CASSLWRAVDEQFF.

This clonotype was detected many times. The J gene is TRBJ2-5, the V gene TRBV7-2; D might be TRBD2 (5 bases). Per germline, CDR1 SGHTA and CDR2 FQGNSA. This CDR3 is 14 amino acids long. Between the trimmed V and J ends, which lost 2 bases and 5 bases, there was a span of 12 bases. The CDR3 region has the DNA TGTGCCAGCAGCTTACATGGGAGAAGTGAGACCCAGTACTTC. It yields the protein CASSLHGRSETQYF.

This clonotype was detected many times. As DNA, the CDR3 is TGTGCCAGCAGCTTATACATGAACACTGAAGCTTTCTTT. It yields the protein CASSLYMNTEAFF. The V call is TRBV11-2, the J call TRBJ1-1; D call uncertain. Per germline, CDR1 SGHAT and CDR2 FQNNGV. This CDR3 contains 13 residues. Trimming removed 2 bases at V and 0 bases at J, with 4 bases between.

In this sample, this clonotype turned up many times. The gene calls are TRBV2 and TRBJ1-5; D is undetermined. Looked up from germline, CDR1 is SNHLY and CDR2 is FYNNEI. V lost 7 bases and J 6 bases, leaving 10 bases between the germline ends. This CDR3 contains 12 residues. The CDR3 loop reads CASTTESQPQHF. In DNA, the CDR3 is TGTGCCAGCACTACAGAGAGTCAGCCCCAGCATTTT.

This clonotype came up many times. The chain has TRBV4-2 and TRBJ1-4; the D is unclear. This CDR3 region has 13 residues. The ends were cut back, 1 base at V and 7 bases at J, with 7 bases in the middle. The germline V gene has CDR1 LGHNA and CDR2 YNFKEQ. For the CDR3, the DNA is TGTGCCAGCAGCCAAGGATTGGGTGAAAAACTGTTTTTT. Protein sequence: CASSQGLGEKLFF.

There are many counts of this clonotype. The rearrangement uses TRBV20-1 and TRBJ2-7; TRBD2 is a possible D gene (6 bases). CDR1 DFQATT and CDR2 SNEGSKA come from the germline V gene (reference sequence). CDR3 size: 15 residues. V was cut by 6 bases and J by 3 bases, with 21 bases left in between. CDR3 loop: CSARDSRSMGYEQYF. The CDR3 DNA reads as TGCAGTGCCCGGGACTCTCGATCGATGGGCTACGAGCAGTACTTC.

This chain joins TRBV13 and TRBJ2-7; D is perhaps TRBD2 (6 bases). V gave up 5 bases and J gave up 3 bases, with 8 bases separating them. Germline V gives CDR1 PRHDT, CDR2 FYEKMQ (reference sequence). CDR3 size: 12 residues. CDR3 nucleotide sequence: TGTGCCAGCAGCGCGGGGATCTACGAGCAGTACTTC. Its translation: CASSAGIYEQYF.

This clonotype has ten or more counts. The chain combines TRBV5-1 with TRBJ2-1; D assignment may be TRBD1 or TRBD2 (5 bases each). Germline V gene sequence: CDR1 SGHRS, CDR2 YFSETQ. V shed 4 bases and J shed 10 bases, with 21 bases lying between them. This CDR3 comprises 15 residues. The DNA of the CDR3 is TGCGCCAGCAGCAGTACAGGTGGTGGGGACCGAGAGCAGTTCTTC. Protein product: CASSSTGGGDREQFF.

This clonotype has ten or more counts. V and J are TRBV5-5 and TRBJ1-5; 8 bases fit TRBD1. The CDR3 contains 16 residues. Trimming removed 3 bases from V and 4 bases from J; junction bases left unmatched: 9. The V gene's germline CDR1 is SGHKS and CDR2 YYEKEE (reference sequence). The CDR3 bases are TGTGCCAGCAGCTCTGGACAGGGAAGGTCTAATCAGCCCCAGCATTTT. This sequence encodes CASSSGQGRSNQPQHF.

This clonotype was seen at least ten times. The DNA for the CDR3 is TGTGCCAGCAGCCAAGGATCGGCCTACGAGCAGTACTTC. Amino acid sequence: CASSQGSAYEQYF. The chain joins TRBV3-1 to TRBJ2-7; D is undetermined. Trimming removed 1 base at V and 2 bases at J, with 6 bases between. This CDR3 has 13 residues. Germline V CDR1 and CDR2: LGHDT, YNNKEL (reference sequence).

This clonotype was recorded at least ten times. This rearrangement joins TRBV9 to TRBJ2-1; 7 bases are shared with TRBD2. Germline CDR1 reads SGDLS; CDR2 reads YYNGEE. This CDR3 spans 16 amino acids. V lost 4 bases and J lost 0; bases outside the gene matches: 7. Written as DNA, the CDR3 is TGTGCCAGCAGCCCTAGCGGCGGGAGCTCCTACAATGAGCAGTTCTTC. Translated: CASSPSGGSSYNEQFF.

This chain connects TRBV3-1 to TRBJ2-7; the match to TRBD2 covers 10 bases. This CDR3 comprises 15 residues. The germline V gene encodes CDR1 LGHDT and CDR2 YNNKEL (reference sequence). With 5 bases clipped from V and 4 bases from J, the junction kept 8 bases outside the gene matches. CDR3 sequence reads: CASSGGAGGRYEQYF. The CDR3 DNA reads as TGTGCCAGCAGCGGAGGAGCGGGGGGGCGATACGAGCAGTACTTC.

This chain uses TRBV12-3 or TRBV12-4 with TRBJ1-4; TRBD1 matches 8 bases. V shed 5 bases and J 4 bases; nucleotides not matched to a gene: 6. The CDR3 is 15 amino acids. As DNA, the CDR3 is TGTGCCAGCAGTGGAGGACAGGGCGGTAATGAAAAACTGTTTTTT. Translating it yields CASSGGQGGNEKLFF.

The sample holds many counts of this clonotype. This rearrangement joins TRBV19 to TRBJ1-2, with D hard to call. Germline CDR1 and CDR2: LNHDA and SQIVND (reference sequence). V was shortened by 0 bases and J by 3 bases, with 5 bases between the two germline ends. This CDR3 has 13 amino acids. The CDR3 DNA sequence: TGTGCCAGTAGTATAGAGAGTGACTATGGCTACACCTTC. As protein: CASSIESDYGYTF.

This clonotype was detected many times. This chain connects TRBV19 to TRBJ2-1; 7 nucleotides agree with TRBD1. Germline values: CDR1 LNHDA, CDR2 SQIVND (reference sequence). The CDR3 extends over 13 amino acids. V lost 3 bases, J lost 10 bases, and 6 bases stayed unmatched. The CDR3 reads CASSIWDSKEQFF. For the CDR3, the DNA is TGTGCCAGTAGTATTTGGGACAGCAAGGAGCAGTTCTTC.

In this sample, this clonotype turned up many times. This chain uses TRBV29-1 with TRBJ2-1; TRBD1 might be the D (6 bases). V shed 3 bases and J shed 3 bases, with 9 bases lying between them. The germline gives CDR1 SQVTM, CDR2 ANQGSEA. The CDR3 is made up of 13 amino acids. In DNA, the CDR3 is TGCAGCGTTGATGAGACAGGCTACAATGAGCAGTTCTTC. This codes for CSVDETGYNEQFF.

This clonotype was detected ten times or more. The chain has TRBV20-1 and TRBJ2-5; TRBD2 aligns across 11 bases. The germline CDR1 and CDR2 sequences are DFQATT and SNEGSKA (reference sequence). The junction had 7 bases not matched to a gene; V was cut back by 0 bases and J by 4 bases. The CDR3 covers 16 residues. The CDR3, as DNA: TGCAGTGCTAGAGAGCTAGCGGGGGGAAATGGAGAGACCCAGTACTTC. This codes for CSARELAGGNGETQYF.

This clonotype was seen ten or more times. The chain is built from TRBV20-1 and TRBJ2-3, with TRBD1 as a possible D gene (5 bases). V shed 6 bases and J shed 1 base, with 14 bases lying between them. Germline loops: CDR1 DFQATT, CDR2 SNEGSKA (reference sequence). The CDR3 is 14 amino acids. The CDR3 loop is CSAAATVGTDTQYF. CDR3 in DNA: TGCAGTGCGGCGGCGACAGTCGGCACAGATACGCAGTATTTT.

As regards this clonotype: A much larger clone lies one base from this, so it may be a read error. The V and J genes are TRBV7-2 and TRBJ1-2; no clear D. Germline values: CDR1 SGHTA, CDR2 FQGNSA. CDR3 length: 14 residues. CDR3 in amino acids: CASSLARVNYDYTF. The DNA for the CDR3 is TGTGCCAGCAGCTTAGCGAGAGTGAACTATGACTACACCTTC.

This clonotype showed up many times. The chain carries TRBV20-1 and TRBJ2-7, with 8 positions matching TRBD1. V dropped 5 bases and J dropped 4; count of bases not matched to a gene: 7. Germline V gene lookup returns CDR1 DFQATT and CDR2 SNEGSKA (reference sequence). The CDR3 is made up of 13 amino acids. DNA of the CDR3: TGCAGTGCTGCAGGGCAGGGGGCATACGAGCAGTACTTC. This translates into CSAAGQGAYEQYF.

The J gene is TRBJ2-3, the V gene TRBV29-1; D unclear. Germline V gene sequence: CDR1 SQVTM, CDR2 ANQGSEA. The CDR3 totals 10 residues. V lost 7 bases to trimming and J lost 2 bases, with 4 bases between them. The CDR3: CSGFTDTQYF. The CDR3 region has the DNA TGCAGCGGATTCACAGATACGCAGTATTTT.